This TCR beta chain originates from a study of blood T cell repertoires in COVID-19. Overall study context: Material from acute and convalescent COVID-19 was sourced from the United States, Italy and Spain. Sources were T cells, B-cell-depleted T cells, or PBMCs; the material itself was cDNA or gDNA.

Original processing methods: Researchers report that nucleated cell counts were estimated from reference gene primer amplification. Assay: immunoSEQ multiplex PCR; the TCRdb copy retains only in-frame clones and omits some. V and J calls and clone size come straight from that table; D and trimming were deduced from the DNA. Of around 120,000 clones in the sample, more than 90% were seen once. CDR1 is GTSNPN, CDR2 SVGIG, per germline (reference sequence). The V gene lost 0 bases and the J gene lost 4 bases, with 10 bases spanning the gap. The CDR3 sequence is 14 residues long. The rearrangement uses TRBV30 and TRBJ1-3; tentatively, D is TRBD1 (5 bases). This clonotype originated in a man between 45 and 60 years old with active COVID-19. Sequencing used peripheral blood. The DNA for the CDR3 is TGTGCCTGGAGTGTAGGGGCGTCGGGAAACACCATATATTTT. This sequence encodes CAWSVGASGNTIYF.